This T cell receptor (beta chain) was observed in a study of blood T cell repertoires in COVID-19. As for the study in general: COVID-19 samples collected from the United States, Italy and Spain covered acute and convalescent phases. Sources were T cells, B-cell-depleted T cells, or PBMCs; the material itself was cDNA or gDNA.

Per the study methods: It was from reference gene primer amplification that nucleated cell counts were estimated. Sequencing used immunoSEQ multiplex PCR; TCRdb keeps in-frame clones, though not all of them. Clonal size and the V and J genes are those of that table, whereas D and trimming came from the DNA. The sample has roughly 120,000 clones; around 80% are singletons. The trim removed 7 bases at V and 4 bases at J, leaving 11 bases unmatched. Germline V gene sequence: CDR1 SEHNR, CDR2 FQNEAQ (reference sequence). This CDR3 has 16 residues. Sequenced: peripheral blood. This chain uses TRBV7-9 with TRBJ1-1, with 11 bases fitting TRBD1. The TCR was taken from a woman of 80 years or more with acute or convalescent COVID-19. This CDR3 is CASTQSVGTGGTEAFF. CDR3 coding DNA: TGTGCCAGCACCCAGTCGGTTGGGACAGGGGGCACTGAAGCTTTCTTT.